What follows are 15 T cell receptor beta chains derived from one specimen sequenced in a study of T cell changes during pregnancy in multiple sclerosis. Sequenced by immunoSEQ multiplex PCR; TCRdb stores in-frame clones only, minus some. The table has about 92,000 clones, roughly 93% seen once. Source: peripheral blood, taken in the third trimester of pregnancy. These receptors were taken from a female donor with multiple sclerosis, enrolled in a pregnancy study.

The rearrangement uses TRBV19 and TRBJ2-1; 7 nucleotides line up with TRBD2. Trimming at V came to 8 bases and at J to 4 bases, leaving 11 bases not matched to a gene. Germline V lookup: CDR1 LNHDA, CDR2 SQIVND (reference sequence). The CDR3 is made up of 15 amino acids. CDR3 sequence: CASQKAGEVYNEQFF. The CDR3 DNA reads TGTGCCAGTCAAAAGGCGGGAGAAGTTTACAATGAGCAGTTCTTC.

The chain recombines TRBV27 with TRBJ1-3; TRBD1 aligns across 8 bases. With 7 bases clipped from V and 2 bases from J, the junction kept 13 bases outside the gene matches. Looked up from germline, CDR1 is MNHEY and CDR2 is SMNVEV (reference sequence). The CDR3 is made up of 17 amino acids. The DNA of the CDR3 is TGTGCCAGCAACTCCGACAGGGGAAGGTTGGCTGGAAACACCATATATTTT. Translation: CASNSDRGRLAGNTIYF.

This sequence joins TRBV7-9 and TRBJ2-7, with a tentative D call TRBD2 (6 bases). Per the germline V gene, CDR1 is SEHNR and CDR2 is FQNEAQ (reference sequence). V dropped 5 bases and J dropped 0 bases, with 11 bases sitting between them. The CDR3 is made up of 14 amino acids. CDR3 DNA sequence: TGTGCCAGCAGCCCGGGACTGACCTCCTACGAGCAGTACTTC. Protein: CASSPGLTSYEQYF. The variable domain in full, with the rest retrieved from reference TRBV7-9 and TRBJ2-7, is DTGVSQNPRHKITKRGQNVTFRCDPISEHNRLYWYRQTLGQGPEFLTYFQNEAQLEKSRLLSDRFSAERPKGSFSTLEIQRTEQGDSAMYLCASSPGLTSYEQYFGPGTRLTVT.

The chain uses TRBV4-3 and TRBJ2-3, with D possibly matching TRBD2 (5 bases). V lost 1 base, J lost 4 bases, and 12 bases lay in between. Germline loops: CDR1 LGHNA, CDR2 YSLEER. The CDR3 covers 15 residues. The CDR3 protein is CASSQGLRGADTQYF. CDR3 nucleotides: TGCGCCAGCAGCCAAGGTCTACGGGGTGCAGATACGCAGTATTTT.

Points on this clone: The junction and the germline gene differ at one end; a read error may be behind it. The J gene is TRBJ2-1, the V gene TRBV5-4, with TRBD2 as a possible D gene (5 bases). The germline V gene has CDR1 SGHNT and CDR2 YYREEE (reference sequence). The CDR3 consists of 11 residues. The CDR3 region is CASRLEREQFF. CDR3 DNA sequence: TGTGCCAGCAGATTGGAGCGGGAGCAGTTCTTC.

The gene calls are TRBV27 and TRBJ2-2; D may be TRBD2 (6 bases). There are 14 residues in the CDR3. In germline, CDR1 is MNHEY, CDR2 SMNVEV (reference sequence). V lost 0 bases and J 7 bases, leaving 9 bases between the germline ends. CDR3 DNA: TGTGCCAGCAGTTTATCGATGGGGGGCGGGGAGCTGTTTTTT. It specifies CASSLSMGGGELFF.

This rearrangement joins TRBV19 to TRBJ2-1, with TRBD2 identical over 10 bases. With V trimmed by 6 bases and J by 9 bases, 14 bases remained unmatched. The CDR3 runs 16 residues. Germline V CDR1 and CDR2: LNHDA, SQIVND (reference sequence). The CDR3 DNA sequence: TGTGCCAGTAGCACAAGGGAGAGCGGGAGGGCCATTGAGCAGTTCTTC. Its translation: CASSTRESGRAIEQFF.

This clone was observed once. V is TRBV5-6 and J is TRBJ2-7; 7 nucleotides match TRBD2. Unmatched junction bases numbered 4, after V lost 1 base and J lost 3 bases. From germline, CDR1 is SGHDT and CDR2 YYEEEE. The CDR3 consists of 14 residues. The CDR3 sequence is CASSLSLADYEQYF. Written as DNA, the CDR3 is TGTGCCAGCAGCTTGAGCCTAGCGGACTACGAGCAGTACTTC.

The chain recombines TRBV2 with TRBJ2-1; 11 positions match TRBD1. Losses at the gene ends were 8 bases for V and 6 bases for J; bases not matched to a gene: 6. Germline V CDR1 and CDR2: SNHLY, FYNNEI. This CDR3 contains 14 residues. The CDR3 DNA is TGTGCCAGCGGGGAGGACAGGGGGCCCAATGAGCAGTTCTTC. This translates into CASGEDRGPNEQFF.

The chain joins TRBV14 to TRBJ2-3; no reliable D call. CDR3 length equals 15 residues. Germline CDR1 and CDR2: SGHDN and FVKESK. The V gene lost 0 bases and the J gene lost 5 bases, with 12 bases spanning the gap. The CDR3 DNA is TGTGCCAGCAGCCAAGAGGGCCTACCCGGAGATACGCAGTATTTT. Translated: CASSQEGLPGDTQYF.

The chain uses TRBV27 and TRBJ2-1, with 7 bases identical to TRBD1. The trim removed 4 bases at V and 9 bases at J, leaving 12 bases unmatched. The CDR3 sequence is 15 residues long. The germline gives CDR1 MNHEY, CDR2 SMNVEV (reference sequence). CDR3 amino acids: CASSYRQGVGGEQFF. CDR3 in DNA: TGTGCCAGCAGTTACCGACAGGGAGTAGGAGGTGAGCAGTTCTTC.

In its sample, this clone was seen once. The chain has TRBV5-1 and TRBJ2-7, with 8 bases lining up with TRBD1. Germline V gene lookup returns CDR1 SGHRS and CDR2 YFSETQ. The CDR3 spans 15 residues. The ends lost 0 bases at V and 5 bases at J; junction bases unmatched: 7. CDR3 DNA: TGCGCCAGCAGCTTGGGGGCAGGGGGCTTGGACGAGCAGTACTTC. Translated, it gives CASSLGAGGLDEQYF. The full variable domain, with the rest looked up from reference TRBV5-1 and TRBJ2-7, is KAGVTQTPRYLIKTRGQQVTLSCSPISGHRSVSWYQQTPGQGLQFLFEYFSETQRNKGNFPGRFSGRQFSNSRSEMNVSTLELGDSALYLCASSLGAGGLDEQYFGPGTRLTVT.

The genes are TRBV27 and TRBJ2-5; 7 nucleotides agree with TRBD2. The J segment lost 6 bases and the V segment lost 5 bases, leaving 9 bases of the junction unmatched. The germline V gene encodes CDR1 MNHEY and CDR2 SMNVEV (reference sequence). The CDR3 length is 14 residues. The CDR3 is CASSPTTSEKTQYF. The CDR3 coding sequence is TGTGCCAGCAGTCCAACAACTAGCGAGAAGACCCAGTACTTC.

In this sample, this clone turned up once. The CDR3 region has the DNA TGTGCCAGCAGCAAAACCATCAGGGGGCGGGTATGGAGCAATCAGCCCCAGCATTTT. It is translated as CASSKTIRGRVWSNQPQHF. The rearrangement uses TRBV21-1 and TRBJ1-5; TRBD1 was called by the table and not checked on the DNA. TRBV21-1 is assigned pseudogene status. CDR3 length: 19 residues.

The chain combines TRBV9 with TRBJ2-7; 10 positions agree with TRBD1. The CDR3 consists of 15 residues. V lost 4 bases and J lost 3; bases outside the gene matches: 7. Germline CDR1 and CDR2: SGDLS and YYNGEE. CDR3 protein: CASSPGQGVVYEQYF. Written as DNA, the CDR3 is TGTGCCAGCAGCCCAGGACAGGGGGTTGTCTACGAGCAGTACTTC.